The present entry profiles one TCR beta chain with its context. The assay, immunoSEQ v3.0, was run at survey level. Researchers set sequencing to target roughly 35,000-55,000 T-cell genomes per sample. Clones were read by immunoSEQ multiplex PCR, and TCRdb kept only the in-frame ones, dropping some. The table lists tens of thousands of clones, 80% to 90% of them singletons. The data were taken from a study of long-term antiretroviral therapy in people with HIV. This CDR3 spans 14 amino acids. Per germline, CDR1 LGHNA and CDR2 YNFKEQ. The V and J ends lost 0 bases and 4 bases respectively, with 9 bases between them. Every specimen provided about 0.9-11 million cryopreserved PBMC before DNA extraction took place.

This clonotype originated in a man aged 18 to 30 with HIV. J is TRBJ1-1 and V is TRBV4-2; D is uncertain. The sample consisted of unsorted PBMCs, taken 0.8 years before starting antiretroviral therapy. The CDR3 sequence is CASSQDSGSTEAFF. CDR3 in DNA: TGTGCCAGCAGCCAAGACTCGGGTTCCACTGAAGCTTTCTTT.